This TCR beta chain comes out of a study of shared clonotypes between healthy human individuals. Germline V gene lookup returns CDR1 SGHTS and CDR2 YDEGEE. CDR3 length: 15 residues. V gave up 6 bases and J gave up 2 bases, with 15 bases separating them. TCRdb's copy holds only in-frame clones and misses some; the assay was immunoSEQ multiplex PCR. Of a few million clones in the sample, 85% to 95% were seen once. This clone showed up just once. V usage is TRBV5-8 and J usage is TRBJ1-5; D is uncertain. This clonotype was obtained from a man younger than 30 in good health. Some clones in this sample may be carry-over from other donors' samples. Input material: naive CD4+ T cells from PBMCs. Subset in this sample: CD45RA+ positively selected. This CDR3 reads CASTFWALGNQPQHF. The CDR3 coding sequence is TGTGCCAGCACCTTCTGGGCCTTAGGCAATCAGCCCCAGCATTTT.